Shown below are 24 T cell receptor beta chains from a single sample sequenced in a study of blood T cells in healthy people across ages. PCR was performed a second time for roughly 7 to 11 cycles using a sample-barcoded 5' primer and a J-beta primer mix. TCRdb reanalysed the 5' RACE reads using MiXCR and keeps one entry per CDR3 protein. The repertoire holds over 1,500,000 distinct CDR3 sequences, with about 49% as singletons. Sequencing input: blood. The source is a woman aged 40 to 49 in good health.

The rearrangement joins TRBV27 to TRBJ1-2, with D tentatively TRBD1 (5 bases). The V gene's germline CDR1 is MNHEY and CDR2 SMNVEV (reference sequence). The CDR3 has 17 amino acids. Trimming stripped 0 bases from V and 1 base from J, with 15 bases between. For the CDR3, the DNA is TGTGCCAGCAGTTTATCCTGGGGGGACGGAGGTAACTATGGCTACACCTTC. Translating gives CASSLSWGDGGNYGYTF.

This clonotype was observed a single time. This rearrangement joins TRBV9 to TRBJ1-2; D not resolved. The CDR3 runs to 15 residues. CDR1 is SGDLS and CDR2 is YYNGEE in the germline V gene. V was shortened by 3 bases and J by 7 bases, with 19 bases between the two germline ends. This chain's CDR3 is CASSADASGSIGYTF. In nucleotides, the CDR3 is TGTGCCAGCAGCGCGGACGCCTCAGGCTCGATTGGCTACACCTTC.

This chain uses TRBV4-3 with TRBJ2-3, with 16 bases fitting TRBD2. Germline V CDR1 and CDR2: LGHNA, YSLEER. The CDR3 length is 17 residues. V was pared by 4 bases and J by 3 bases, with 4 bases of the junction left unmatched. For the CDR3, the DNA is TGCGCCAGCAGCCCCGAGGGACTAGCGGGGGGGACAGATACGCAGTATTTT. Amino acid sequence: CASSPEGLAGGTDTQYF.

The chain combines TRBV6-5 with TRBJ2-5, with TRBD2 identical over 7 bases. Germline CDR1 is MNHEY and CDR2 is SVGAGI. The trim removed 2 bases at V and 6 bases at J, leaving 3 bases unmatched. The CDR3 covers 13 residues. For the CDR3, the DNA is TGTGCCAGCAGTTACGGGGGGGTGCAGACCCAGTACTTC. This translates into CASSYGGVQTQYF.

This clonotype has a single count. This chain uses TRBV20-1 with TRBJ2-3; the match to TRBD1 covers 10 bases. The V gene end was trimmed by 2 bases and the J gene end by 9 bases; junction bases not matched to a gene: 14. Germline V lookup: CDR1 DFQATT, CDR2 SNEGSKA (reference sequence). CDR3 size: 16 residues. DNA of the CDR3: TGCAGTGCTAGAAATACCGGGACAGGGGACGGTAAGACGCAGTATTTT. It is translated as CSARNTGTGDGKTQYF.

This clonotype was counted only a few times. The V call is TRBV6-2 or TRBV6-3, the J call TRBJ2-5; either TRBD1 or TRBD2 may fit D (5 bases each). Trimming cost V 0 bases and J 5 bases, with 13 bases left between them. The CDR3 sequence is 15 residues long. Germline CDR1 is MNHEY and CDR2 is SVGEGT. For the CDR3, the DNA is TGTGCCAGCAGTTACTCAAGTACAGGCGGGGAGACCCAGTACTTC. Amino acid sequence: CASSYSSTGGETQYF.

The rearrangement joins TRBV10-3 to TRBJ2-5; D is unclear. Trimming stripped 2 bases from V and 5 bases from J, with 9 bases between. Germline CDR1 ENHRY, CDR2 SYGVKD. The CDR3 spans 13 residues. The CDR3: CAISERQAETQYF. CDR3 in DNA: TGTGCCATCAGTGAGAGGCAAGCGGAGACCCAGTACTTC.

To note about this clonotype: The junction differs from germline at one of its ends, possibly a read error. This chain uses TRBV12-3 or TRBV12-4 with TRBJ1-5, with 7 bases identical to TRBD1. The CDR3 sequence is 16 residues long. CDR3: CAGSLPRQGSDQPQHF. For the CDR3, the DNA is TGTGCCGGCAGTTTGCCCAGACAGGGCAGCGATCAGCCCCAGCATTTT.

This clonotype was detected a few times. The J gene is TRBJ2-7, the V gene TRBV24-1, with TRBD1 matching 8 bases. The germline CDR1 and CDR2 sequences are KGHDR and SFDVKD. V shed 6 bases, J shed 0 bases, and the junction held 9 bases outside the gene matches. The length of the CDR3 is 16 residues. The CDR3 protein is CATSHTGTGTSYEQYF. The DNA for the CDR3 is TGTGCCACCAGTCATACCGGGACAGGAACCTCCTACGAGCAGTACTTC.

In its sample, this clonotype was seen a few times. The chain carries TRBV4-1 and TRBJ2-1, with 10 bases identical to TRBD2. The CDR3 sequence is 13 residues long. The germline V gene encodes CDR1 MGHRA and CDR2 YSYEKL. V was clipped by 1 base and J by 15 bases; unmatched bases: 6. DNA for the CDR3: TGCGCCAGCAGCCAAGTACTAGGGACTAGCGTGTTCTTC. It codes for CASSQVLGTSVFF.

CDR3 loop: CASSFRRDSFLTF. The DNA for the CDR3 is TGTGCCAGCAGTTTTCGTCGTGACAGCTTCCTGACTTTC. V and J are TRBV27 and TRBJ2-6, with TRBD1 as a possible D gene (5 bases). The CDR3 extends over 13 amino acids. The ends were cut back, 3 bases at V and 14 bases at J, with 14 bases in the middle. Looked up from germline, CDR1 is MNHEY and CDR2 is SMNVEV (reference sequence).

A single count supports this clonotype. V gene TRBV6-5 combines with J gene TRBJ1-2, with D perhaps TRBD1 (5 bases). V was trimmed by 0 bases and J by 7 bases, leaving 15 bases between them. Germline V gives CDR1 MNHEY, CDR2 SVGAGI. CDR3 length: 15 amino acids. CDR3 nucleotides: TGTGCCAGCAGTTACTCGGGGGATAGGAGGCTTGGCTACACCTTC. This sequence encodes CASSYSGDRRLGYTF.

The chain is built from TRBV7-9 and TRBJ2-3; 12 nucleotides align to TRBD2. V was pared by 4 bases and J by 2 bases, with 7 bases of the junction left unmatched. The germline V gene has CDR1 SEHNR and CDR2 FQNEAQ (reference sequence). The CDR3 is 17 amino acids. The CDR3 region is CASSSGLAGLFTDTQYF. CDR3 bases: TGTGCCAGCAGCTCAGGACTAGCGGGGCTCTTCACAGATACGCAGTATTTT.

This clonotype was detected only a few times. The chain couples TRBV25-1 to TRBJ2-3; D is unresolved. Trimming removed 9 bases at V and 4 bases at J, with 14 bases between. The CDR3 runs 13 residues. Per the germline V gene, CDR1 is MGHDK and CDR2 is SYGVNS. CDR3 sequence reads: CASAAAAADTQYF. As DNA, the CDR3 is TGTGCCAGTGCCGCCGCGGCGGCAGATACGCAGTATTTT.

This chain uses TRBV14 with TRBJ2-1; tentatively, D is TRBD1 (5 bases). CDR3 length equals 16 residues. Germline V gene sequence: CDR1 SGHDN, CDR2 FVKESK. Trimming shortened V by 1 base and J by 5 bases, and 15 bases separated the two germline ends. The CDR3 is CASSQVQGLQHNEQFF. The CDR3 nucleotides are TGTGCCAGCAGCCAAGTGCAGGGCTTACAACACAATGAGCAGTTCTTC. The full variable domain, rest sourced from reference TRBV14 and TRBJ2-1, is EAGVTQFPSHSVIEKGQTVTLRCDPISGHDNLYWYRRVMGKEIKFLLHFVKESKQDESGMPNNRFLAERTGGTYSTLKVQPAELEDSGVYFCASSQVQGLQHNEQFFGPGTRLTVL.

This clonotype was seen more than once but under ten times. The chain links TRBV20-1 to TRBJ1-2; D unresolved. Looked up from germline, CDR1 is DFQATT and CDR2 is SNEGSKA (reference sequence). Trimming took off 6 bases at V and 1 base at J, with 18 bases between the two ends. The CDR3 sequence is 15 residues long. The CDR3 protein is CSARTGITLNYGYTF. CDR3 bases: TGCAGTGCCCGGACGGGTATTACACTTAACTATGGCTACACCTTC.

This clonotype was seen a handful of times. V is TRBV4-1 and J is TRBJ1-5; TRBD1 might be the D (5 bases). CDR1 and CDR2 (germline): MGHRA, YSYEKL. This CDR3 contains 17 residues. Trimming left V 0 bases short and J 5 bases short, with 17 bases between. The CDR3 DNA sequence: TGCGCCAGCAGCCAAGATCGGGGGGTAAAGGACGATCAGCCCCAGCATTTT. This gives the protein CASSQDRGVKDDQPQHF.

V usage is TRBV4-3 and J usage is TRBJ2-7, with 8 nucleotides matching TRBD1. Germline V gives CDR1 LGHNA, CDR2 YSLEER. This CDR3 is 14 amino acids long. The ends lost 3 bases at V and 6 bases at J; junction bases unmatched: 7. CDR3 sequence (DNA): TGCGCCAGCAGCCAGACCGGGACAGGCCCCGAGCAGTACTTC. This codes for CASSQTGTGPEQYF.

The rearrangement joins TRBV11-3 to TRBJ2-4, with 12 bases identical to TRBD1. The DNA end is more similar to TRBJ2-5, so the J call may be wrong. Per germline, CDR1 SGHNT and CDR2 YENEEA. The CDR3 is 14 residues long. In nucleotides, the CDR3 is TGTGCCAGCAGCTGGGGACAGGGGGCTAGGACCCAGTACTTC. Translating gives CASSWGQGARTQYF.

The rearrangement links TRBV20-1 to TRBJ2-1; 8 nucleotides match TRBD2. V was clipped by 3 bases and J by 3 bases; unmatched bases: 10. Germline V CDR1 and CDR2: DFQATT, SNEGSKA (reference sequence). This CDR3 region has 16 residues. CDR3 protein: CSARVDAGGFYNEQFF. CDR3 coding DNA: TGCAGTGCTAGGGTCGACGCGGGAGGTTTCTACAATGAGCAGTTCTTC.

Regarding this clonotype: Sequence at one end of the junction differs from germline and may be a read error. The chain couples TRBV7-3 to TRBJ2-3, with D maybe TRBD1 (6 bases). Germline CDR1 reads SGHTA; CDR2 reads FQGTGA. The CDR3 totals 15 residues. The CDR3 region has the DNA TGTGCCAGCAGCCTCGCTGGGGGCCGCACAGATGCGCAGTATTTT. It yields the protein CASSLAGGRTDAQYF.

This clonotype was observed a handful of times. The V call is TRBV20-1, the J call TRBJ2-5, with 9 bases lining up with TRBD2. The CDR3 loop spans 13 amino acids. Germline V gene lookup returns CDR1 DFQATT and CDR2 SNEGSKA (reference sequence). V shed 5 bases and J 11 bases; nucleotides not matched to a gene: 12. The CDR3 DNA follows: TGCAGTGCTCCTATAGCGGGGGAGGAAGAGCAGTACTTC. It specifies CSAPIAGEEEQYF.

The CDR3 region has the DNA TGTGCCAGCAGTTACGCTAGCGGGGGGTTACCTGAGCAGTTCTTC. Translation gives CASSYASGGLPEQFF. This chain links TRBV27 with TRBJ2-1, with 11 bases aligning to TRBD2. The junction had 8 bases not matched to a gene; V was cut back by 4 bases and J by 9 bases. The CDR3 is made up of 15 amino acids. Germline assignment: CDR1 MNHEY and CDR2 SMNVEV (reference sequence).

The J gene is TRBJ2-7, the V gene TRBV20-1, with D perhaps given as TRBD1 or TRBD2 (6 bases each). This CDR3 comprises 17 residues. Looked up from germline, CDR1 is DFQATT and CDR2 is SNEGSKA (reference sequence). V gave up 4 bases and J gave up 1 base, with 23 bases separating them. The DNA for the CDR3 is TGCAGTGCTAAAGGAGGGACACCAGACTCCGTATCCTACGAGCAGTACTTC. This gives the protein CSAKGGTPDSVSYEQYF.